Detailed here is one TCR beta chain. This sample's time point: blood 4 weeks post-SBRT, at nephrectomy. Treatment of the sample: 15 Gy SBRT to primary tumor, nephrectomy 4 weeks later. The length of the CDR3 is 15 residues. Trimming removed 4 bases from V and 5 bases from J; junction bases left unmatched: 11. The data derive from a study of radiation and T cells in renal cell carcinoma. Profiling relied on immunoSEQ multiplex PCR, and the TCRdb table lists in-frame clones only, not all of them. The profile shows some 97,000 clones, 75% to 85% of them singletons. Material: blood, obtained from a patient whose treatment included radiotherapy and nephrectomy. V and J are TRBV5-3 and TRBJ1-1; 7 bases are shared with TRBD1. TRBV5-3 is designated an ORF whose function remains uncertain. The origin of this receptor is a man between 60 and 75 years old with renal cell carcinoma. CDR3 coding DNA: TGTGCCAGAAGCCTAGAGGGGGCGAGAGATACTGAAGCTTTCTTT. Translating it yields CARSLEGARDTEAFF.